The 5 T cell receptor beta chains below all came from one sample that was sequenced in a study of control samples from healthy donors and cancer patients. Produced via immunoSEQ multiplex PCR; TCRdb's table is partial and in-frame only. Of just under 75,000 clones listed, over 75% are singletons. The specimen was blood. All receptors come from a woman aged 45 to 65 in good health.

This chain joins TRBV5-1 and TRBJ2-3; D gene unclear. The CDR3 is 13 amino acids. V shed 1 base and J shed 6 bases, with 9 bases lying between them. Germline assignment: CDR1 SGHRS and CDR2 YFSETQ. CDR3 sequence (DNA): TGCGCCAGCAGCTTGACTGAGGCGGATACGCAGTATTTT. This gives the protein CASSLTEADTQYF.

The chain uses TRBV5-1 and TRBJ2-4; D is possibly TRBD1 or TRBD2 (5 bases each). Germline CDR1 and CDR2: SGHRS and YFSETQ. The CDR3 runs 14 residues. Trimming stripped 2 bases from V and 7 bases from J, with 13 bases between. CDR3 residues: CASSFTGWENIQYF. CDR3 DNA: TGCGCCAGCAGCTTTACAGGTTGGGAGAACATTCAGTACTTC. Using reference TRBV5-1 and TRBJ2-4 for the parts outside the CDR3, the full variable domain is KAGVTQTPRYLIKTRGQQVTLSCSPISGHRSVSWYQQTPGQGLQFLFEYFSETQRNKGNFPGRFSGRQFSNSRSEMNVSTLELGDSALYLCASSFTGWENIQYFGAGTRLSVL.

The gene calls are TRBV14 and TRBJ2-3; no clear D gene. V lost 5 bases, J lost 3 bases, and 9 bases lay in between. This CDR3 is built from 13 residues. Germline CDR1 SGHDN, CDR2 FVKESK. CDR3 in amino acids: CASSTRPTDTQYF. The CDR3 DNA follows: TGTGCCAGCAGCACCCGACCAACAGATACGCAGTATTTT.

The V call is TRBV2, the J call TRBJ2-4; 7 nucleotides align to TRBD2. Germline CDR1 reads SNHLY; CDR2 reads FYNNEI. This CDR3 spans 16 amino acids. V lost 4 bases and J lost 1; bases outside the gene matches: 7. Here the CDR3 DNA reads TGTGCCAGCAGTGGGGGGGGTGGATGGGCCAAAAACATTCAGTACTTC. Protein sequence: CASSGGGGWAKNIQYF.

This clone has just one count. V gene TRBV7-2 combines with J gene TRBJ1-5; D gene uncertain. CDR1 is SGHTA, CDR2 FQGNSA, per germline. Trimming pared 3 bases from V and 3 bases from J, leaving 9 bases between. CDR3 size: 14 residues. In DNA, the CDR3 is TGTGCCAGCAGCTTTGGAGAAAACAATCAGCCCCAGCATTTT. It specifies CASSFGENNQPQHF. Full variable domain (outside the CDR3, taken from reference TRBV7-2 and TRBJ1-5): GAGVSQSPSNKVTEKGKDVELRCDPISGHTALYWYRQSLGQGLEFLIYFQGNSAPDKSGLPSDRFSAERTGGSVSTLTIQRTQQEDSAVYLCASSFGENNQPQHFGDGTRLSIL.